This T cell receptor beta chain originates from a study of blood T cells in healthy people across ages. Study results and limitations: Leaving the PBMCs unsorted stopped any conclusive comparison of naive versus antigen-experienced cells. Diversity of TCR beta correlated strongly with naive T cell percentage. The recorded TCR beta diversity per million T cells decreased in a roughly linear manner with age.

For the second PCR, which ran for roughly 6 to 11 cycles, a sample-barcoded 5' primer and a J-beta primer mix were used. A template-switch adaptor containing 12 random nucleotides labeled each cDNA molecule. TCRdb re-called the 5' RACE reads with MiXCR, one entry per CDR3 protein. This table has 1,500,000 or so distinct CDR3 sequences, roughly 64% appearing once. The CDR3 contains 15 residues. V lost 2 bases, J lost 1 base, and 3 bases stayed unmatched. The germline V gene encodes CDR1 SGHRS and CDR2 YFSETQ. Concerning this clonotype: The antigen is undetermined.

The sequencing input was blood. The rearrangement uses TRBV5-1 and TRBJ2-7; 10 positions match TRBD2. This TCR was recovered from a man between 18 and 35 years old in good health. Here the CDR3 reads CASSFGLAASYEQYF. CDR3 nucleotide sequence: TGCGCCAGCAGCTTCGGACTAGCGGCATCCTACGAGCAGTACTTC.